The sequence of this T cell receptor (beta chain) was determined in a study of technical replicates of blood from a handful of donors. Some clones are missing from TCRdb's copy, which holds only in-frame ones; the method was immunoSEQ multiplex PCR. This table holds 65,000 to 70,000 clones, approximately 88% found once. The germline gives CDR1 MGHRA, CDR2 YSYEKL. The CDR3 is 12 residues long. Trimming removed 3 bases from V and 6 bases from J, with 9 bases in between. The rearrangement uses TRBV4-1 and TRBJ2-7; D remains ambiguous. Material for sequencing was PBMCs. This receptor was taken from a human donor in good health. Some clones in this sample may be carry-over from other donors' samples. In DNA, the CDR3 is TGCGCCAGCAGCCAGATGAACGGCGAGCAGTACTTC. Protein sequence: CASSQMNGEQYF.